The source of this T cell receptor beta chain is a study of healthy donors' naive CD4 and CD8 T cells. Study-wide context: Donors spanned ages 20-25, 40-50 and 60-70 years, half female. Study conclusions and caveats: Bias from naive T cell homeostatic proliferation was not addressed.

This CDR3 comprises 14 residues. V shed 5 bases, J shed 1 base, and the junction held 3 bases outside the gene matches. TCR libraries were built from around 0.45 ug of total RNA by linear amplification. In the original analysis: Sequencing covered 70,000 to 95,000 rearranged alpha-chain transcripts across 4 to 6 healthy donors. MiXCR, run by TCRdb on the reads, gives a single entry per CDR3 protein. The V and J calls were determined by TCRdb, not by the authors. In the table there are 150,000 to 200,000 distinct CDR3 sequences, about 76% of which are singletons. Comment on this clonotype: Antigen specificity is unknown.

This sequence joins TRBV12-3 or TRBV12-4 and TRBJ2-7, with 9 positions matching TRBD2. The receptor was derived from a pool of human donors in good health; the sample pools cells from several healthy donors. Input material: naive CD4+ and CD8+ T cells sorted from blood, pooled from several donors. CDR3 DNA sequence: TGTGCCAGCAGTGGTCTAGCGGGGTCCTACGAGCAGTACTTC. Amino acid sequence: CASSGLAGSYEQYF.